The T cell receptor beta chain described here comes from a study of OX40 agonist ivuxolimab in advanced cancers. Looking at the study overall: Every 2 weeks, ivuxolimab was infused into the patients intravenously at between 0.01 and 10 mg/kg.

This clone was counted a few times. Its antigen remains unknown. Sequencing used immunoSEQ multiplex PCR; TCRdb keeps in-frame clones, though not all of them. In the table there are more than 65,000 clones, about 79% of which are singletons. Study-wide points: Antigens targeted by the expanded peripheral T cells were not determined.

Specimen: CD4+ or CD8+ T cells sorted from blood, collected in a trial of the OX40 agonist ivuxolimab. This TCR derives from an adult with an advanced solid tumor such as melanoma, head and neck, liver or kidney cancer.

This CDR3 is CASSVGDTISYEQYF. In nucleotides, the CDR3 is TGTGCCAGCAGCGTAGGGGACACTATCTCCTACGAGCAGTACTTC. V usage is TRBV9 and J usage is TRBJ2-7, with D possibly matching TRBD1 (6 bases). V lost 0 bases and J lost 0, with 10 bases in between. The CDR3 has 15 residues. CDR1 and CDR2 from the germline V gene are SGDLS and YYNGEE.